The rows below give T cell receptor beta chains drawn from one sample of a study of T cell changes during pregnancy in multiple sclerosis. The assay was immunoSEQ multiplex PCR, and TCRdb's table has in-frame clones only and misses some. The sample lists approximately 70,000 clones; approximately 90% were seen once. The sample consisted of peripheral blood, taken in the second trimester of pregnancy. The receptors derive from a female donor in good health, enrolled as a control in a pregnancy study. Both conserved end residues are part of each CDR3. A D gene is named only where the DNA matches it firmly. Where a row states a size, it is once, few, many or the class of an expanded clone; other rows omit it.

cdr3_nt cdr3_aa j_call v_call d_call clone_size
TGTGCCAGCAGACAGGGGGCTCTTGAAAAACTGTTTTTT CASRQGALEKLFF TRBJ1-4 TRBV28 TRBD1 -
TGTGCCTGGAGTGCGTCAAACATTCAGTACTTC CAWSASNIQYF TRBJ2-4 TRBV30 - -
TGCGCCAGCAGCCAAGTACAGGGATCGGCAGAGACCCAGTACTTC CASSQVQGSAETQYF TRBJ2-5 TRBV4-3 - -
TGTGCCAGCAGTGACTCTAGCGGGTGGTACAATGAGCAGTTCTTC CASSDSSGWYNEQFF TRBJ2-1 TRBV2 TRBD2 -
TGCGCCAGCAGCTTGGGACAGGGGGGCTACGAGCAGTACTTC CASSLGQGGYEQYF TRBJ2-7 TRBV5-1 TRBD1 -
TGTGCCAGCAGTCTAGCGGGGGAAAGCACAGATACGCAGTATTTT CASSLAGESTDTQYF TRBJ2-3 TRBV6-4 TRBD2 -
TGTGCCAGCGTACCCGGGACACCGAACACTGAAGCTTTCTTT CASVPGTPNTEAFF TRBJ1-1 TRBV7-9 - -
TGTGCCAGCACCCGAGGCAGGGGAGTGGGTGAAAAACTGTTTTTT CASTRGRGVGEKLFF TRBJ1-4 TRBV2 - -
TGTGCCAGCAGCCAAAATCGCAGGGGGCTGTCAGGAAACACCATATATTTT CASSQNRRGLSGNTIYF TRBJ1-3 TRBV13 TRBD1 -
TGTGCCAGCAGCTCCTCAGGGGGCGCTTATGGCTACACCTTC CASSSSGGAYGYTF TRBJ1-2 TRBV7-2 TRBD1 -
TGTGCCAGCACCTTTGGGCCCCCGGGACAGGGGGCTCGTGGCTACACCTTC CASTFGPPGQGARGYTF TRBJ1-2 TRBV28 TRBD1 -
TGTGCCAGCAGTTTTATTGGGCGCGAGCAGTACTTC CASSFIGREQYF TRBJ2-7 TRBV28 - -
TGTGCCAGCAGCTTGGGTACCGCAGCGACCGAGCAGTACTTC CASSLGTAATEQYF TRBJ2-7 TRBV5-4 - -
TGTGCCAGCTCACCAACCTGGGACAGAACGAACTACGAGCAGTACTTC CASSPTWDRTNYEQYF TRBJ2-7 TRBV18 TRBD1 -
TGTGCCAGCAGCTTTGTAGGTCGGGACAGGGGTGGCGAGCAGTACTTC CASSFVGRDRGGEQYF TRBJ2-7 TRBV7-2 TRBD1 once
TGTGCCAGCAGACCAGGGACAGTTAACTATGGCTACACCTTC CASRPGTVNYGYTF TRBJ1-2 TRBV28 TRBD1 -
TGCGCCAGCTCCCCGATCACAGGGAGACAAGAGACCCAGTACTTC CASSPITGRQETQYF TRBJ2-5 TRBV5-1 - once
TGTGCCAGCAGCTTGGCTCAGGGAGGGAACACTGAAGCTTTCTTT CASSLAQGGNTEAFF TRBJ1-1 TRBV5-6 - -
TGTGCCATCAGTGAGCCCCCCCAGGCAGATACGCAGTATTTT CAISEPPQADTQYF TRBJ2-3 TRBV10-3 - -
TGTGCCAGCTCACCTCTGACTAGGAATGACTACAATGAGCAGTTCTTC CASSPLTRNDYNEQFF TRBJ2-1 TRBV18 - -
TGTGCCAGCAGTTACTCTATAGGGGGCTATGGCTACACCTTC CASSYSIGGYGYTF TRBJ1-2 TRBV6-5 - -
TGTGCCAGCAGTGGACGGAGAGGGTCAACTGAAGCTTTCTTT CASSGRRGSTEAFF TRBJ1-1 TRBV25-1 - -
TGCAGCGGCGCAGGGGGAAATTTAAACAATGAGCAGTTCTTC CSGAGGNLNNEQFF TRBJ2-1 TRBV29-1 TRBD1 -
TGTGCCTGGGGACTAGCGGGGCTACCTAGCACAGATACGCAGTATTTT CAWGLAGLPSTDTQYF TRBJ2-3 TRBV30 TRBD2 -
TGTGCCAGCAGCGAAAACGGGGACACGTTCTTCTTC CASSENGDTFFF TRBJ2-1 TRBV2 - -
TGTGCCTGGAGTTCGCAGGGAAGGAGCTATGGCTACACCTTC CAWSSQGRSYGYTF TRBJ1-2 TRBV30 - -
TGTGCCAGCAGCTTACTATCGGGCACAGATACGCAGTATTTT CASSLLSGTDTQYF TRBJ2-3 TRBV5-6 - -
TGTGCCTGGAGTGATAAGACTCAGTCTTCGGCGGCTTTCTTT CAWSDKTQSSAAFF TRBJ1-1 TRBV30 - -
TGTGCCAGTAGACTAGCGGGAGCCCATTACGAGCAGTACTTC CASRLAGAHYEQYF TRBJ2-7 TRBV28 TRBD2 -
TGCAGCGTTGATGTCGGTGGTTCGGAGCAGTACTTC CSVDVGGSEQYF TRBJ2-7 TRBV29-1 - -
TGTGCCAGCAGTGAAACAGGGTTTAGCCAGCCCCAGCATTTT CASSETGFSQPQHF TRBJ1-5 TRBV25-1 - -
TGTGCCAGCAGTTACTCCGAAGCGACAGATACGCAGTATTTT CASSYSEATDTQYF TRBJ2-3 TRBV6-5 - -
TGTGCCAGCAGTTTAGGAACAGTCCCTAACTATGGCTACACCTTC CASSLGTVPNYGYTF TRBJ1-2 TRBV28 - -
TGTGCCAGCAGCCCTAGTACACACTACTCCAATGAGCAGTTCTTC CASSPSTHYSNEQFF TRBJ2-1 TRBV5-6 - -
TGTGCCAGCAGCGTAGATCCTAGCGGGTACAATGAGCAGTTCTTC CASSVDPSGYNEQFF TRBJ2-1 TRBV9 TRBD2 -
TGCAGCGGCTTACAGGGGGCGGGGTACGAGCAGTACTTC CSGLQGAGYEQYF TRBJ2-7 TRBV29-1 TRBD1 -
TGTGCCAGCAGCGCAGACAGTTACGAGCAGTACTTC CASSADSYEQYF TRBJ2-7 TRBV6-6 - once
TGTGCCAGCAGCAAAGTTATTAGCGGGAGTTGCAACACCGGGGAGCTGTTTTTT CASSKVISGSCNTGELFF TRBJ2-2 TRBV21-1 - -
TGCGCCAGCAGCAGCGTAGGGGATACTAACACCGGGGAGCTGTTTTTT CASSSVGDTNTGELFF TRBJ2-2 TRBV4-3 - -
TGCAGCGTTGGAAGGGGCATGGAGAAAAATACGCAGTATTTT CSVGRGMEKNTQYF TRBJ2-3 TRBV29-1 - -
TGTGCCAGCAGTGCGGGAGAGGACACCGGGGAGCTGTTTTTT CASSAGEDTGELFF TRBJ2-2 TRBV6-4 - -
TGTGCCAGTAGGCAACCTGGACAGGGAGGATACGGGGGCCGGATTAGTGAAGCTTTCTTT CASRQPGQGGYGGRISEAFF TRBJ1-1 TRBV19 TRBD1 -
TGCGCCAGCAGCCAAGAGCTAGCGGGAGATCGGGGGGAGACCCAGTACTTC CASSQELAGDRGETQYF TRBJ2-5 TRBV4-3 TRBD2 -
TGTGCCAGCAGCTTTGGGACAGGGGGAGGGAATCAGCCCCAGCATTTT CASSFGTGGGNQPQHF TRBJ1-5 TRBV7-2 TRBD1 once
TGTGCCAGCCAGGTGAGGGCATCGGACACTGAAGCTTTCTTT CASQVRASDTEAFF TRBJ1-1 TRBV6-6 - -
TGCGCCAGCAGCTCTCAAGTTGCTAGGACTGGGGCCAACGTCCTGACTTTC CASSSQVARTGANVLTF TRBJ2-6 TRBV5-1 - -
TGTGCCACCAGCAGACAGGGGGTCGCCTACGAGCAGTACTTC CATSRQGVAYEQYF TRBJ2-7 TRBV15 TRBD1 -
TGTGCCAGCAGCTTGGAGGCCAGGCGAGAGACCCAGTACTTC CASSLEARRETQYF TRBJ2-5 TRBV5-6 - once
TGTGCCAGCACCCGTTTAGGGGGCCTCCAGCCCCAGCATTTT CASTRLGGLQPQHF TRBJ1-5 TRBV28 TRBD1 -
TGTGCCAGCAGCCCGTTGACTAGCGGAGAACCTTACGAGCAGTACTTC CASSPLTSGEPYEQYF TRBJ2-7 TRBV14 TRBD2 -
TGTGCCAGCAGTGCCCTATTCCAAGAGACCCAGTACTTC CASSALFQETQYF TRBJ2-5 TRBV28 - -
TGTGCCAGCACTAAGGGACACCTCAATCAGCCCCAGCATTTT CASTKGHLNQPQHF TRBJ1-5 TRBV6-4 - -